Each of the 15 T cell receptor beta chains below was sequenced from the same sample in a study of blood T cells in healthy people across ages. A sample-barcoded 5' primer and a J-beta primer mix were used in a second PCR of roughly 6 to 11 cycles. TCRdb re-derived calls from the 5' RACE reads in MiXCR, one entry per CDR3 protein. The repertoire holds around 1,000,000 distinct CDR3 sequences, 30% to 40% seen once, with about an eighth in the top ten. Sequencing was carried out using blood. The receptors here all came from a man younger than 35 in good health.

The rearrangement links TRBV9 to TRBJ2-5; tentative D call: TRBD1 (6 bases). V was cut by 0 bases and J by 2 bases, with 8 bases left in between. The CDR3 is made up of 14 amino acids. Germline V lookup: CDR1 SGDLS, CDR2 YYNGEE. CDR3 loop: CASSVVGAQETQYF. The CDR3 region has the DNA TGTGCCAGCAGCGTAGTGGGGGCTCAAGAGACCCAGTACTTC.

The rearrangement uses TRBV28 and TRBJ2-5; D gene unclear. V was cut by 4 bases and J by 5 bases, with 11 bases left in between. The length of the CDR3 is 13 residues. Germline assignment: CDR1 MDHEN and CDR2 SYDVKM. The CDR3 spells CASSSNSVETQYF. The CDR3, as DNA: TGTGCCAGCAGTTCAAACTCGGTGGAGACCCAGTACTTC.

The CDR3 DNA is TGCGCCAGCAGCCCCTCGACTAGGGGCACAGATACGCAGTATTTT. The encoded protein is CASSPSTRGTDTQYF. The chain carries TRBV5-1 and TRBJ2-3, with D tentatively TRBD2 (6 bases). The germline V and J ends were trimmed by 4 bases and 1 base, with 13 bases remaining between them. This CDR3 region has 15 residues. CDR1 and CDR2 from the germline V gene are SGHRS and YFSETQ.

This clonotype was counted a few times. CDR3 sequence: CASSPTGRQPQHF. CDR3 DNA: TGTGCCAGCAGCCCTACGGGCCGTCAGCCCCAGCATTTT. The rearrangement joins TRBV5-6 to TRBJ1-5, with D unresolved. In germline, CDR1 is SGHDT, CDR2 YYEEEE. This CDR3 is 13 amino acids long. V lost 4 bases and J lost 6, with 11 bases in between.

The chain has TRBV6-1 and TRBJ1-2, with TRBD1 matching over 9 bases. Unmatched junction bases numbered 3, after V lost 1 base and J lost 3 bases. Germline CDR1 is MNHNS and CDR2 is SASEGT. This CDR3 comprises 15 residues. CDR3 DNA: TGTGCCAGCAGTGAAGTTGGGGACAGGGACTATGGCTACACCTTC. As protein: CASSEVGDRDYGYTF.

This clonotype came up a few times. The chain couples TRBV4-2 to TRBJ2-1, with 7 bases aligning to TRBD1. There are 17 residues in the CDR3. Trimming cost V 4 bases and J 0 bases; bases outside gene matches: 9. The germline gives CDR1 LGHNA, CDR2 YNFKEQ. CDR3 sequence reads: CASSPVQGRSSYNEQFF. For the CDR3, the DNA is TGTGCCAGCAGCCCTGTACAGGGGCGAAGCTCCTACAATGAGCAGTTCTTC.

This clonotype was recorded a few times. The chain combines TRBV29-1 with TRBJ2-1; TRBD2 agrees at 8 bases. The junction had 4 bases not matched to a gene; V was cut back by 0 bases and J by 3 bases. CDR1 and CDR2 from the germline V gene are SQVTM and ANQGSEA. The CDR3 runs to 15 residues. CDR3 DNA: TGCAGCGTTGAAGATGGCGGGGGGATCTACAATGAGCAGTTCTTC. Amino acid sequence: CSVEDGGGIYNEQFF.

The chain couples TRBV29-1 to TRBJ2-4; 9 positions match TRBD2. V lost 4 bases to trimming and J lost 8 bases; unmatched junction nucleotides: 12. Germline CDR1 and CDR2: SQVTM and ANQGSEA. The CDR3 sequence is 15 residues long. The CDR3 region has the DNA TGCAGCGTTGTTCGAGCGGGAGGAATAGGAGACATTCAGTACTTC. Translated: CSVVRAGGIGDIQYF.

The V and J genes are TRBV3-1 and TRBJ2-7; TRBD2 matches 13 bases. CDR1 and CDR2 from the germline V gene are LGHDT and YNNKEL (reference sequence). The CDR3 length is 19 residues. After removal of 2 bases from V and 0 bases from J, the junction contained 10 bases not matched to a gene. This CDR3 reads CASSQFPTSGGPNSYEQYF. CDR3 sequence (DNA): TGTGCCAGCAGCCAATTCCCGACTAGCGGGGGGCCAAACTCCTACGAGCAGTACTTC.

This clonotype showed up many times. This chain links TRBV29-1 with TRBJ2-7, with D perhaps matching TRBD1 (6 bases). The length of the CDR3 is 14 residues. V was clipped by 2 bases and J by 0 bases, with 11 bases between them. Germline loops: CDR1 SQVTM, CDR2 ANQGSEA. CDR3 sequence: CSVEQTGDSYEQYF. The CDR3 DNA sequence: TGCAGCGTTGAACAGACAGGAGACTCCTACGAGCAGTACTTC.

The chain is built from TRBV4-3 and TRBJ1-2, with 7 bases identical to TRBD1. CDR1 is LGHNA and CDR2 is YSLEER in the germline V gene. V lost 3 bases to trimming and J lost 4 bases; unmatched junction nucleotides: 8. The CDR3 extends over 15 amino acids. This chain's CDR3 is CASSHTIQGTYGYTF. CDR3 in DNA: TGCGCCAGCAGCCATACGATACAGGGGACCTATGGCTACACCTTC.

This clonotype turned up a few times. The chain employs TRBV7-9 and TRBJ1-5; tentatively, D is TRBD1 (6 bases). V was trimmed by 0 bases and J by 7 bases, leaving 16 bases between them. The germline V gene has CDR1 SEHNR and CDR2 FQNEAQ (reference sequence). This CDR3 spans 16 amino acids. The CDR3 nucleotides read TGTGCCAGCAGCTTAGCTTTAGGGGGGGAGATACAGCCCCAGCATTTT. Translation gives CASSLALGGEIQPQHF.

This clonotype was seen a few times. J is TRBJ2-3 and V is TRBV3-1; the match to TRBD2 covers 12 bases. Trimming removed 6 bases from V and 4 bases from J; junction bases left unmatched: 8. This CDR3 spans 16 amino acids. Germline V gene data show CDR1 as LGHDT and CDR2 as YNNKEL (reference sequence). CDR3 protein: CASSRRTSGVPDTQYF. The CDR3 coding sequence is TGTGCCAGCAGTAGACGGACTAGCGGGGTGCCAGATACGCAGTATTTT.

V gene TRBV9 combines with J gene TRBJ1-6, with TRBD1 matching 9 bases. The CDR3 contains 14 residues. Unmatched junction bases numbered 4, after V lost 3 bases and J lost 9 bases. The germline V gene has CDR1 SGDLS and CDR2 YYNGEE. The CDR3 sequence is CASSATGGISPLHF. As DNA, the CDR3 is TGTGCCAGCAGCGCGACAGGGGGGATTTCACCCCTCCACTTT.

This clonotype has just a few counts. The gene calls are TRBV29-1 and TRBJ2-7; 11 bases fit TRBD1. V lost 6 bases to trimming and J lost 4 bases; unmatched junction nucleotides: 2. The CDR3 has 12 amino acids. CDR1 is SQVTM and CDR2 is ANQGSEA in the germline V gene. This CDR3 is CSVGDRGYEQYF. The CDR3 coding sequence is TGCAGCGTAGGGGACAGGGGGTACGAGCAGTACTTC.